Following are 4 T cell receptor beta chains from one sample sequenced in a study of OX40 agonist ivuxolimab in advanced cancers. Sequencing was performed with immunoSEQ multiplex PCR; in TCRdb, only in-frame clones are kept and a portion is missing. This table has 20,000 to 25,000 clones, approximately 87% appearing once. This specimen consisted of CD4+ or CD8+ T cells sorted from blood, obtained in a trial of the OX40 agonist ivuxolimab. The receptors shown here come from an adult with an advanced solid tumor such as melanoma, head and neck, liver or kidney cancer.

This CDR3 is CASSLGVRGFGDTQYF. Written as DNA, the CDR3 is TGTGCCAGCAGTTTAGGGGTCAGAGGCTTTGGGGATACGCAGTATTTT. The genes are TRBV27 and TRBJ2-3; unclear D gene. Germline values: CDR1 MNHEY, CDR2 SMNVEV (reference sequence). Trimming pared 2 bases from V and 6 bases from J, leaving 18 bases between. The CDR3 totals 16 residues.

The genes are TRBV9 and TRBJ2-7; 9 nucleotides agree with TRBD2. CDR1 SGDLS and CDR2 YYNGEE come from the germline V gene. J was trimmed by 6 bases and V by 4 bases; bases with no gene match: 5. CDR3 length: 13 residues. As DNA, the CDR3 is TGTGCCAGCAGCAGGCTAGCGGGACCCGAGCAGTACTTC. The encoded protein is CASSRLAGPEQYF.

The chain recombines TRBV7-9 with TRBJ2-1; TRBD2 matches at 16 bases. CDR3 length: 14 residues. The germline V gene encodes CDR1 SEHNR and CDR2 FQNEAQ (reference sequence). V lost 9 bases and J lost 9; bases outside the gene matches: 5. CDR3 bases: TGTGCCAGTTCCGGGACTAGCGGGAGGGGTGAGCAGTTCTTC. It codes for CASSGTSGRGEQFF.

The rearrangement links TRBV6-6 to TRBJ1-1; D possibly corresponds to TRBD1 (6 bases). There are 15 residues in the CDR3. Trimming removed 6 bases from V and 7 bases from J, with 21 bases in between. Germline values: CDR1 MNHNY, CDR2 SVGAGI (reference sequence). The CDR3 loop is CASSHRVSGAREAFF. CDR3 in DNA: TGTGCCAGCAGCCACAGGGTTTCAGGAGCTCGTGAAGCTTTCTTT.